Presented here are 17 T cell receptor beta chains from one specimen sequenced in a study of cytomegalovirus exposure and HLA in healthy donors. Use of 60 Vbeta and 13 Jbeta primers characterized the PCR. Method: immunoSEQ multiplex PCR; TCRdb's copy keeps in-frame clones and lacks some. The table lists roughly 170,000 clones, about 78% of them singletons, with less than 15% in the top ten. Sequences were obtained from PBMCs. Every receptor here comes from a woman aged 50 to 60 in good health and CMV-seropositive.

Remarks on this clone: One end of the junction does not line up with germline, which may come from a read error. The V and J genes are TRBV5-6 and TRBJ1-4; no clear D. The germline V gene has CDR1 SGHDT and CDR2 YYEEEE. The CDR3 contains 13 residues. CDR3 protein: CASSLSSNQAIRF. CDR3 coding DNA: TGTGCCAGCAGCTTGTCCTCGAACCAGGCTATACGATTT.

Regarding this clone: Distinct nucleotide sequences in the sample also encode this CDR3. This chain connects TRBV19 to TRBJ2-5; 7 positions match TRBD2. This CDR3 is 13 amino acids long. V was pared by 5 bases and J by 1 base, with 1 base of the junction left unmatched. CDR1 is LNHDA, CDR2 SQIVND, per germline (reference sequence). CDR3 loop: CASSSSGQETQYF. CDR3 sequence (DNA): TGTGCCAGTAGTTCTAGCGGCCAAGAGACCCAGTACTTC. Looking up the rest from reference TRBV19 and TRBJ2-5 gives the full variable domain: DGGITQSPKYLFRKEGQNVTLSCEQNLNHDAMYWYRQDPGQGLRLIYYSQIVNDFQKGDIAEGYSVSREKKESFPLTVTSAQKNPTAFYLCASSSSGQETQYFGPGTRLLVL.

The V gene is TRBV29-1, the J gene TRBJ2-4; 7 bases line up with TRBD1. Trimming cost V 5 bases and J 2 bases; bases outside gene matches: 6. Per the germline V gene, CDR1 is SQVTM and CDR2 is ANQGSEA. This CDR3 comprises 14 residues. The chain's CDR3 is CSVNTGVTKNIQYF. CDR3 bases: TGCAGCGTTAATACAGGGGTGACCAAAAACATTCAGTACTTC.

This chain uses TRBV30 with TRBJ1-4; D is uncertain. Trimming removed 5 bases at V and 8 bases at J, with 6 bases between. CDR3 size: 10 residues. From germline, CDR1 is GTSNPN and CDR2 SVGIG (reference sequence). The CDR3 coding sequence is TGTGCCTGGGCAGAAGAAAAACTGTTTTTT. This encodes CAWAEEKLFF.

V is TRBV18 and J is TRBJ1-5; 11 bases align to TRBD1. This CDR3 region has 14 residues. Germline CDR1 and CDR2: KGHSH and LQKENI. Losses at the gene ends were 3 bases for V and 8 bases for J; bases not matched to a gene: 3. The CDR3 spells CASSPGTGGEPQHF. The CDR3 region has the DNA TGTGCCAGCTCACCCGGGACAGGGGGGGAGCCCCAGCATTTT.

V gene TRBV25-1 combines with J gene TRBJ1-5; D uncertain. The V end lost 4 bases, the J end lost 7 bases, and 8 bases lay between the germline ends. CDR3 length: 12 residues. In germline, CDR1 is MGHDK, CDR2 SYGVNS. The CDR3 bases are TGTGCCAGCAGTGTCGGGGTCCAGCCCCAGCATTTT. Translated: CASSVGVQPQHF.

Only a few counts were recorded for this clone. J is TRBJ2-1 and V is TRBV11-2; D uncertain. Trimming stripped 2 bases from V and 7 bases from J, with 3 bases between. This CDR3 has 11 residues. Germline V gives CDR1 SGHAT, CDR2 FQNNGV. DNA of the CDR3: TGTGCCAGCAGCTTATCAAATGAGCAGTTCTTC. Translating it yields CASSLSNEQFF.

The CDR3 DNA sequence: TGTGCCAGCAGCTTTTCGAGCGGAGAGACCCAGTACTTC. It yields the protein CASSFSSGETQYF. The rearrangement joins TRBV7-8 to TRBJ2-5, with a tentative D call TRBD2 (5 bases). Germline V gene lookup returns CDR1 SGHVS and CDR2 FQNEAQ. This CDR3 is 13 amino acids long. V was shortened by 3 bases and J by 4 bases, with 9 bases between the two germline ends.

The V and J genes are TRBV5-4 and TRBJ1-3; D ambiguous. V was trimmed by 4 bases and J by 4 bases, leaving 6 bases between them. Germline-derived CDR1 and CDR2 are SGHNT and YYREEE (reference sequence). The CDR3 is 12 amino acids. CDR3: CASSLQGNTIYF. CDR3 bases: TGTGCCAGCAGCCTTCAGGGAAACACCATATATTTT. Combining the CDR3 with reference TRBV5-4 and TRBJ1-3 gives the whole variable domain ETGVTQSPTHLIKTRGQQVTLRCSSQSGHNTVSWYQQALGQGPQFIFQYYREEENGRGNFPPRFSGLQFPNYSSELNVNALELDDSALYLCASSLQGNTIYFGEGSWLTVV.

This clone showed up just once. Relative to the germline gene, one junction end is altered; a read error may explain this. J is TRBJ2-4 and V is TRBV5-1, with 8 bases that match TRBD2. CDR3 size: 12 residues. Germline CDR1 reads SGHRS; CDR2 reads YFSETQ. CDR3 DNA: TGCGCCAGCAGCATTCGGGAGGGGCAGTGGGACTTC. Its protein is CASSIREGQWDF.

The chain links TRBV18 to TRBJ1-1; 8 nucleotides line up with TRBD1. Per germline, CDR1 KGHSH and CDR2 LQKENI. V shed 4 bases, J shed 3 bases, and the junction held 4 bases outside the gene matches. The CDR3 covers 14 residues. Here the CDR3 reads CASSLQGAYTEAFF. Written as DNA, the CDR3 is TGTGCCAGCTCACTCCAGGGGGCATACACTGAAGCTTTCTTT. The full variable domain, completed using reference TRBV18 and TRBJ1-1, is NAGVMQNPRHLVRRRGQEARLRCSPMKGHSHVYWYRQLPEEGLKFMVYLQKENIIDESGMPKERFSAEFPKEGPSILRIQQVVRGDSAAYFCASSLQGAYTEAFFGQGTRLTVV.

CDR3 sequence (DNA): TGTGCCAGTGGCCGGGACTACTGGTACGAGCAGTACTTC. This encodes CASGRDYWYEQYF. The V call is TRBV28, the J call TRBJ2-5; TRBD2 matches 7 bases. The end of the DNA aligns better with TRBJ2-7, so the J call may be wrong. The CDR3 spans 13 residues. The germline CDR1 and CDR2 sequences are MDHEN and SYDVKM.

The CDR3 here is CASSQLGLAGRSYNEQFF. In DNA form, the CDR3 reads TGCGCCAGCAGCCAACTAGGGCTAGCGGGGCGCTCCTACAATGAGCAGTTCTTC. J is TRBJ2-1 and V is TRBV4-1, with TRBD2 matching 9 bases. CDR1 is MGHRA and CDR2 is YSYEKL in the germline V gene. Germline trimming cut 2 bases from V and 0 bases from J; bases unmatched to any gene: 8. CDR3 length: 18 amino acids.

This chain connects TRBV9 to TRBJ1-3; D may be TRBD1 (5 bases). This CDR3 has 14 residues. Trimming took off 0 bases at V and 11 bases at J, with 15 bases between the two ends. Germline V lookup: CDR1 SGDLS, CDR2 YYNGEE. The DNA of the CDR3 is TGTGCCAGCAGCGTAGAAGGCAGATCCAGGGCCATATATTTT. Its translation is CASSVEGRSRAIYF.

This chain connects TRBV5-5 to TRBJ1-5; 7 nucleotides line up with TRBD1. The V segment lost 1 base and the J segment 4 bases; nucleotides outside the gene matches: 5. This CDR3 has 15 residues. CDR1 SGHKS and CDR2 YYEKEE come from the germline V gene (reference sequence). CDR3 residues: CASSLTTGHNQPQHF. CDR3 nucleotides: TGTGCCAGCAGCTTGACGACAGGGCATAATCAGCCCCAGCATTTT.

V and J are TRBV15 and TRBJ2-5; tentative D call: TRBD2 (6 bases). Germline V gene lookup returns CDR1 LNHNV and CDR2 YYDKDF (reference sequence). The ends were cut back, 8 bases at V and 5 bases at J, with 9 bases in the middle. The CDR3 totals 11 residues. The chain's CDR3 is CATLAGETQYF. CDR3 in DNA: TGTGCCACCCTCGCGGGGGAGACCCAGTACTTC.

The V call is TRBV2, the J call TRBJ2-1, with 9 nucleotides matching TRBD2. V shed 5 bases, J shed 5 bases, and the junction held 4 bases outside the gene matches. CDR1 and CDR2 from the germline V gene are SNHLY and FYNNEI. The CDR3 has 14 residues. The CDR3 spells CASSTVAGDNEQFF. The CDR3 coding sequence is TGTGCCAGCAGTACCGTAGCGGGGGACAATGAGCAGTTCTTC.